These 2 T cell receptor beta chains were sequenced from one sample in a study of CD8 T cells in Susac syndrome. Reverse transcription used about 0.5 to 1 ug RNA and random hexamers. TCRdb itself ran the immunoSEQ multiplex PCR reads through MiXCR, one entry per CDR3 protein. The sample shows under 95,000 distinct CDR3 sequences, 90% to 95% of them seen only once. The sequencing input was CD4+ T cells from PBMCs. The receptors were gathered from a human donor with Susac syndrome.

The V call is TRBV20-1, the J call TRBJ1-5, with D maybe TRBD1 (5 bases). Germline values: CDR1 DFQATT, CDR2 SNEGSKA (reference sequence). V was cut by 7 bases and J by 2 bases, with 12 bases left in between. The CDR3 runs to 13 residues. Here the CDR3 DNA reads TGCAGTGTCGGGGGAAAGGGCAATCAGCCCCAGCATTTT. It codes for CSVGGKGNQPQHF.

V usage is TRBV7-2 and J usage is TRBJ1-5; maybe TRBD1 (6 bases). Trimming took off 1 base at V and 7 bases at J, with 11 bases between the two ends. CDR1 is SGHTA and CDR2 is FQGNSA in the germline V gene. There are 14 residues in the CDR3. The CDR3 is CASSLEGQGQPQHF. CDR3 in DNA: TGTGCCAGCAGCTTAGAGGGGCAGGGGCAGCCCCAGCATTTT. The whole variable domain, filled in from reference TRBV7-2 and TRBJ1-5, reads GAGVSQSPSNKVTEKGKDVELRCDPISGHTALYWYRQSLGQGLEFLIYFQGNSAPDKSGLPSDRFSAERTGGSVSTLTIQRTQQEDSAVYLCASSLEGQGQPQHFGDGTRLSIL.